The present entry profiles one T cell receptor beta chain with its context. Germline V lookup: CDR1 SGHRS, CDR2 YFSETQ. V gave up 0 bases and J gave up 5 bases, with 14 bases separating them. The CDR3 is 15 amino acids. This entry is derived from a study of shared T cell receptors in the human thymus. The table came from immunoSEQ multiplex PCR; TCRdb's copy has only in-frame clones and leaves some out. The data contain 720,000 or so clones, approximately 83% of them singletons. Another study also made use of these data, one on human thymus T cells. That work adds: Thymic tissue was derived from resections collected during corrective heart surgery.

The clonotype originates from a girl under two years old with a congenital heart defect. The source material was thymocytes. The chain combines TRBV5-1 with TRBJ2-5; no reliable D call. As DNA, the CDR3 is TGCGCCAGCAGCTTGGAGGCAGGTAGTAGGGAGACCCAGTACTTC. It specifies CASSLEAGSRETQYF.